What follows is one T cell receptor beta chain and its context. Antigen unknown. At one end the junction does not follow the germline gene, possibly because of a read error. Via MiXCR, TCRdb re-called the 5' RACE reads, giving one row per CDR3 protein. Of tens of thousands of distinct CDR3 sequences listed, 2.5% are singletons. This sample stems from a study of neurological immune-mediated disorders. It was from 2 million PBMCs stored at -80 C that the unsorted libraries were obtained. The CDR3 has 13 residues. Points from the study as a whole: Multiple sclerosis patients had less TCR clonal expansion than even healthy controls, unlike HTLV-1-associated myelopathy.

The specimen was PBMCs. The origin of this receptor is a man over 45 with multiple sclerosis. V usage is TRBV12-3 or TRBV12-4 and J usage is TRBJ1-5; a weak D match, TRBD1 (5 bases). The chain's CDR3 is CASSLVTGQPQNF. CDR3 nucleotide sequence: TGTGCCAGCAGTTTAGTTACGGGGCAGCCCCAGAATTTT.